This T cell receptor beta chain was sequenced in a study of blood T cells in healthy people across ages. General study findings and limits: Strong correlation linked observed beta diversity and percent naive T cells. Estimated diversity across one million T cells was deemed an underestimate.

CDR3 size: 14 residues. With regard to this clonotype: No antigen is known for it.

A second about 6 to 12 cycle PCR used barcoded and J-beta primers. TCRdb reanalysed the 5' RACE reads using MiXCR and keeps one entry per CDR3 protein. The sample carries over a million distinct CDR3 sequences, approximately 43% recorded once. Sequences were obtained from blood. This receptor was taken from a woman aged 18-29 years in good health. This rearrangement joins TRBV21-1 to TRBJ1-5. TRBV21-1 is designated a pseudogene. Here the CDR3 reads CASGPLGGNQPQHF. In DNA, the CDR3 is TGTGCCAGCGGGCCTCTCGGCGGCAATCAGCCCCAGCATTTT.